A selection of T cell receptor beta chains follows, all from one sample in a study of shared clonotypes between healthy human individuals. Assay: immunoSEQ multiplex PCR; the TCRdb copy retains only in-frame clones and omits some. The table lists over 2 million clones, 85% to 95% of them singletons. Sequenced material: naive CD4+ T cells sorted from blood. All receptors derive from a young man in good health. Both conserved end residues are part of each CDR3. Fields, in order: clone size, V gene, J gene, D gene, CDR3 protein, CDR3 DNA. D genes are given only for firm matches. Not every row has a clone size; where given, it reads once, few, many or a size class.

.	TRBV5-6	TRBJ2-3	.	CASTPRGGPAGTDTQYF	TGTGCCAGCACCCCTAGGGGGGGCCCGGCTGGCACAGATACGCAGTATTTT
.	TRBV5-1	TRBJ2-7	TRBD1	CASSSSGTGYREQYF	TGCGCCAGCAGCTCTTCAGGGACAGGGTATCGGGAGCAGTACTTC
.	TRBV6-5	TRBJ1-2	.	CASSRTGINGYTF	TGTGCCAGCAGTAGAACAGGGATCAATGGCTACACCTTC
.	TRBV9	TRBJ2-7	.	CASSVVGESHEQYF	TGTGCCAGCAGCGTAGTTGGGGAATCCCACGAGCAGTACTTC
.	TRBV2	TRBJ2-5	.	CASKRLFQETQYF	TGTGCCAGCAAGCGACTTTTCCAAGAGACCCAGTACTTC
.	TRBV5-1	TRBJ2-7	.	CASSLAPTVAYEQYF	TGCGCCAGCAGCTTGGCTCCGACTGTCGCCTACGAGCAGTACTTC
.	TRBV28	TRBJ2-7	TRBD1	CASRYPGQWEQYF	TGTGCCAGCCGATATCCGGGACAGTGGGAGCAGTACTTC
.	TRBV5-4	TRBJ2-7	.	CASSLKGTGSSYEQYF	TGTGCCAGCAGCTTGAAAGGGACGGGTAGCTCCTACGAGCAGTACTTC
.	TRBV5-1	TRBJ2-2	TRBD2	CASSLMGLVYDHPGELFF	TGCGCCAGCAGCTTGATGGGACTAGTATATGATCATCCCGGGGAGCTGTTTTTT
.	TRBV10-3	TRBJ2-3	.	CASGERGAYTDTQYF	TGTGCCTCCGGGGAGAGGGGGGCCTACACAGATACGCAGTATTTT
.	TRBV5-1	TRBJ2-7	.	CASSTAEGAYEQYF	TGCGCCAGCAGCACTGCGGAGGGCGCCTACGAGCAGTACTTC
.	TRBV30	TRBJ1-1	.	CAWSPQGMTEAFF	TGTGCCTGGAGTCCACAGGGTATGACTGAAGCTTTCTTT
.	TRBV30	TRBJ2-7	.	CAWSRRFEQYF	TGTGCCTGGAGCCGTCGGTTCGAGCAGTACTTC
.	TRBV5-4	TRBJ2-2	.	CASSLGVSRGTGELFF	TGTGCCAGCAGCTTGGGAGTTTCTAGAGGCACCGGGGAGCTGTTTTTT
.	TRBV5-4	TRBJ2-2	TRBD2	CASSPGTSGLGRTGELFF	TGTGCCAGCAGCCCCGGGACTAGCGGGCTGGGTAGGACCGGGGAGCTGTTTTTT
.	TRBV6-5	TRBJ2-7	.	CASSYSTGYEQYF	TGTGCCAGCAGTTACTCGACAGGCTACGAGCAGTACTTC
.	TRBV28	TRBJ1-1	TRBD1	CASRSGGETEAFF	TGTGCCAGCAGATCAGGGGGGGAGACTGAAGCTTTCTTT
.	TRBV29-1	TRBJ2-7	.	CSVERTSSSYEQYF	TGCAGCGTTGAAAGGACCTCGAGCTCCTACGAGCAGTACTTC
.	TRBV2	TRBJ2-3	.	CASRASGTDYTDTQYF	TGTGCCAGCAGGGCGTCCGGGACCGATTACACAGATACGCAGTATTTT
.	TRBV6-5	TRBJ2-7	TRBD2	CASSYGLAVEQYF	TGTGCCAGCAGTTACGGCCTAGCGGTCGAGCAGTACTTC
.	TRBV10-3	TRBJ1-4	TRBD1	CAISEAGTGGEKLFF	TGTGCCATCAGTGAGGCGGGGACAGGGGGTGAAAAACTGTTTTTT
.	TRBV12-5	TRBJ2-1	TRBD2	CASGFRLAGASNEQFF	TGTGCTAGTGGTTTCCGTCTAGCGGGAGCTTCCAATGAGCAGTTCTTC
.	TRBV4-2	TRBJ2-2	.	CASSERGMLNTGELFF	TGTGCCAGCAGCGAACGGGGTATGTTGAACACCGGGGAGCTGTTTTTT
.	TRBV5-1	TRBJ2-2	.	CASRQTSDSPSTGELFF	TGCGCCAGCAGACAAACCTCAGACAGCCCATCCACCGGGGAGCTGTTTTTT
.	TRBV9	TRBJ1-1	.	CASSVLIWLLNTEAFF	TGTGCCAGCAGCGTCTTAATTTGGCTTCTGAACACTGAAGCTTTCTTT
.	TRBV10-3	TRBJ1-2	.	CAISETAGIYGYTF	TGTGCCATCAGTGAAACGGCCGGAATATATGGCTACACCTTC
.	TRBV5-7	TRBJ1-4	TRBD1	CASSLRSSGTGNEKLFF	TGTGCCAGCAGCTTACGGTCGTCCGGGACAGGGAATGAAAAACTGTTTTTT
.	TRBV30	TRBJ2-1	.	CAWSVSYNEQFF	TGTGCCTGGAGTGTCTCCTACAATGAGCAGTTCTTC
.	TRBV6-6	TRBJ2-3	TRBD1	CASSYTLKDRNTQYF	TGTGCCAGCAGTTACACCCTAAAGGACAGGAATACGCAGTATTTT
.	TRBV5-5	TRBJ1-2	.	CASSPVGSPHGYTF	TGTGCCAGCAGCCCCGTTGGGTCCCCCCATGGCTACACCTTC
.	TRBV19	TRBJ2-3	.	CASSSGGLGTDTQYF	TGTGCCAGTAGTAGTGGCGGGTTAGGCACAGATACGCAGTATTTT
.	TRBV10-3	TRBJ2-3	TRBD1	CALQRGLTDTQYF	TGTGCCCTCCAAAGGGGGCTCACAGATACGCAGTATTTT
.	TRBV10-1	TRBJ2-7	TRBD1	CASTSPGTAFKPYEQYF	TGCGCCAGCACTTCCCCCGGGACAGCTTTTAAACCCTACGAGCAGTACTTC
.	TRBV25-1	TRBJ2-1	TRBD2	CASSESGGGYNEQFF	TGTGCCAGCAGTGAATCCGGGGGGGGCTACAATGAGCAGTTCTTC
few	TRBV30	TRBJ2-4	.	CAWSVQNIQYF	TGTGCCTGGAGTGTACAGAACATTCAGTACTTC
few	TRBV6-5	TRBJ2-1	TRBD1	CASSYMAAGGSNEQFF	TGTGCCAGCAGTTACATGGCTGCAGGGGGCTCCAATGAGCAGTTCTTC
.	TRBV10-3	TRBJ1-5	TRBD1	CAISVTGGREPQHF	TGTGCCATCAGCGTAACAGGGGGCCGGGAGCCCCAGCATTTT
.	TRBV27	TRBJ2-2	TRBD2	CASSPASGVAGELFF	TGTGCCAGCAGTCCCGCTAGCGGGGTAGCCGGGGAGCTGTTTTTT
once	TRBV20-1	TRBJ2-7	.	CSASQNYEQYF	TGCAGTGCTAGCCAAAACTACGAGCAGTACTTC
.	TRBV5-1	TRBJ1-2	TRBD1	CASSLGTTGHGYTF	TGCGCCAGCAGCCTTGGAACGACAGGGCATGGCTACACCTTC
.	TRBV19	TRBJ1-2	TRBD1	CASSPGTGAYGYTF	TGTGCCAGTAGTCCCGGGACAGGAGCATATGGCTACACCTTC
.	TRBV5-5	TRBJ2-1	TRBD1	CASSPGTGYYNEQFF	TGTGCCAGCAGCCCCGGGACAGGATACTACAATGAGCAGTTCTTC
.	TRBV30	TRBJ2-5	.	CAWNRQGGETQYF	TGTGCCTGGAATAGGCAGGGAGGAGAGACCCAGTACTTC
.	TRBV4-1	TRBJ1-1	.	CASHEPGRSERAFF	TGCGCCAGCCACGAACCGGGCCGCAGCGAGAGGGCTTTCTTT
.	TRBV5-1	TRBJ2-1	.	CASSLAPGSYNEQFF	TGCGCCAGCAGCTTGGCACCTGGCTCCTACAATGAGCAGTTCTTC
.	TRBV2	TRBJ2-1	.	CASSEYGEQFF	TGTGCCAGCAGTGAATACGGGGAGCAGTTCTTC
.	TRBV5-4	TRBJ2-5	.	CASSLGASRETQYF	TGTGCCAGCAGCTTGGGGGCTAGCCGGGAGACCCAGTACTTC
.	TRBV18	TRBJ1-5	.	CASSPPGTPSNQPQHF	TGTGCCAGCTCACCCCCCGGGACACCTAGCAATCAGCCCCAGCATTTT
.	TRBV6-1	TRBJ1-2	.	CASTPTKENYGYTF	TGTGCCAGCACCCCGACTAAAGAAAACTATGGCTACACCTTC
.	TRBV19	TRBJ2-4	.	CASSPAAKNIQYF	TGTGCCAGTAGTCCTGCGGCCAAAAACATTCAGTACTTC
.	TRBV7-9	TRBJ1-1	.	CASSSRMNTEAFF	TGTGCCAGCAGCTCTCGTATGAACACTGAAGCTTTCTTT
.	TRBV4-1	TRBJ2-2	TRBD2	CASSQDFGSGRYTGELFF	TGCGCCAGCAGCCAAGATTTTGGTAGCGGGAGGTACACCGGGGAGCTGTTTTTT
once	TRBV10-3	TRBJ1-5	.	CAIRPLNFDGNNQPQHF	TGTGCCATCAGACCCCTTAACTTTGACGGCAACAATCAGCCCCAGCATTTT